This TCR beta chain originates from a study of monozygotic twins with inflammatory bowel disease. Study-wide points: Healthy co-twins exceeded IBD patients in TCRbeta diversity as measured by inverse Simpson.

This CDR3 region has 15 residues. Germline V gene sequence: CDR1 DFQATT, CDR2 SNEGSKA (reference sequence). With respect to this clonotype: The antigen is undetermined.

Each of the TCR libraries took around 3.5 ug of total RNA. UMIs that included a 6-nucleotide sample barcode were added by template switching, which took place during cDNA synthesis. TCRdb reprocessed the 5' RACE reads and reports one entry per CDR3 protein, with no DNA. The sample has 200,000 to 250,000 distinct CDR3 sequences. The sequence was obtained from a human donor with ulcerative colitis or Crohn's disease, or a healthy co-twin of an affected twin (not recorded which). The sequenced sample consisted of blood. The chain joins TRBV20-1 to TRBJ2-3; as DNA is missing, the TRBD2 call by TCRdb cannot be tested. CDR3 residues: CSATSRAINTDTQYF.